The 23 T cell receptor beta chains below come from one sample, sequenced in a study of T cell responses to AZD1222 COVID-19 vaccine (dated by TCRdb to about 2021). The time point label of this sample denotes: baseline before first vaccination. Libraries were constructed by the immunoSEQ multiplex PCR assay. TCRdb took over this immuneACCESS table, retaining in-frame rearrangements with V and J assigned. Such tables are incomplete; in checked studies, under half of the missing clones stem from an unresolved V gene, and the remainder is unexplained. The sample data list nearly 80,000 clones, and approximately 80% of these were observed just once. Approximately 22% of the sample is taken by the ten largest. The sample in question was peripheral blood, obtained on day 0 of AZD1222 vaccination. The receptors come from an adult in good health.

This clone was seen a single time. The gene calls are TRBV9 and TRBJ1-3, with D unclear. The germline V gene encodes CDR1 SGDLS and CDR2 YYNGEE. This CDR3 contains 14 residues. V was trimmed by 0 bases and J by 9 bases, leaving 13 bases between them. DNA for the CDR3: TGTGCCAGCAGCGTAGAACGGGAGAGAACCACCATATATTTT. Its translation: CASSVERERTTIYF.

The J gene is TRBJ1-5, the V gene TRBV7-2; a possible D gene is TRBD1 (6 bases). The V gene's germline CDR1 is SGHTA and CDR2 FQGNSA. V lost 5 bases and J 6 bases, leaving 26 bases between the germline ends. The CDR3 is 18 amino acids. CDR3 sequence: CASSRLGQGNYYVQPQHF. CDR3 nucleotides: TGTGCCAGCAGCCGCCTCGGCCAGGGGAATTACTACGTTCAGCCCCAGCATTTT.

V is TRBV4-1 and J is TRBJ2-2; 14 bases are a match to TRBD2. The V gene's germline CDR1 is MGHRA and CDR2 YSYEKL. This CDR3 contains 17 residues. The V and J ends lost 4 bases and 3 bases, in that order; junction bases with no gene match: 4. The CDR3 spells CASSLRGLAGDTGELFF. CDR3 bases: TGCGCCAGCAGCCTCCGGGGACTAGCGGGAGACACCGGGGAGCTGTTTTTT.

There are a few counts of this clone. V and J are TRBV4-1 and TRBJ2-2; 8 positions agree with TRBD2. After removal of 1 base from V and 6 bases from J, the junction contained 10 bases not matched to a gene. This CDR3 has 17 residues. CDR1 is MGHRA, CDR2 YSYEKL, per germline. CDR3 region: CASSQGVLGGGAGELFF. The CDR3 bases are TGCGCCAGCAGCCAAGGAGTTCTCGGGGGGGGCGCCGGGGAGCTGTTTTTT.

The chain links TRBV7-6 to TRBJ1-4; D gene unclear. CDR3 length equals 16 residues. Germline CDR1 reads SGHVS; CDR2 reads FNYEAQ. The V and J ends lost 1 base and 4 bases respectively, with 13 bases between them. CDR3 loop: CASSLGREQLNEKLFF. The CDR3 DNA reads TGTGCCAGCAGCTTAGGACGGGAACAGCTTAATGAAAAACTGTTTTTT.

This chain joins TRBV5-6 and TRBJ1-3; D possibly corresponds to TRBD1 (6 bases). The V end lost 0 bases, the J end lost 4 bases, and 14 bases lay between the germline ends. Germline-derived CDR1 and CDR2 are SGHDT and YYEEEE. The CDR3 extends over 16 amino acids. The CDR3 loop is CASSLALGTSGNTIYF. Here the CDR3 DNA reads TGTGCCAGCAGCTTGGCCCTTGGGACATCGGGAAACACCATATATTTT.

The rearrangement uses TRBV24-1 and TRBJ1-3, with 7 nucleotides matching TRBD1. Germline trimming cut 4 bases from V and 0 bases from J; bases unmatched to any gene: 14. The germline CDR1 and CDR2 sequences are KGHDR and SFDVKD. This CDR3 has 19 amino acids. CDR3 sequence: CATSDDGQVGPSSGNTIYF. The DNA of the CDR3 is TGTGCCACCAGTGACGACGGACAGGTAGGGCCGAGCTCTGGAAACACCATATATTTT.

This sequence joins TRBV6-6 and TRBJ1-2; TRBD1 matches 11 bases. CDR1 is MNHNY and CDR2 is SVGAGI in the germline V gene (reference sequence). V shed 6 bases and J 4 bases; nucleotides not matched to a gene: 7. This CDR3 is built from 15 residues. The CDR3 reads CASSDGTGGGYGYTF. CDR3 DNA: TGTGCCAGCAGCGACGGGACAGGGGGTGGCTATGGCTACACCTTC.

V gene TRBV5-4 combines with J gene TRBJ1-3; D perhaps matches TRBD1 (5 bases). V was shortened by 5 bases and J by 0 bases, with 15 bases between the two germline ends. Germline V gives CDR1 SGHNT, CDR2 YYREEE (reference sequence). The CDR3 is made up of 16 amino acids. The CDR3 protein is CASRTGPSSSGNTIYF. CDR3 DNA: TGTGCCAGCAGAACAGGCCCCTCAAGCTCTGGAAACACCATATATTTT.

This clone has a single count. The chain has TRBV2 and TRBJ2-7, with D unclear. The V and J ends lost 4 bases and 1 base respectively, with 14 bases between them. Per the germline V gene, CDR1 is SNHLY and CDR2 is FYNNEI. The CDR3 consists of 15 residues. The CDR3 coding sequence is TGTGCCAGCAGTGGGAGACCGGACCTGTCCTACGAGCAGTACTTC. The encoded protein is CASSGRPDLSYEQYF.

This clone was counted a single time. The CDR3 sequence: CASSQETIQETQYF. The CDR3 DNA follows: TGTGCCAGCAGCCAGGAGACAATCCAAGAGACCCAGTACTTC. The gene calls are TRBV3-1 (or the pseudogene TRBV3-2) and TRBJ2-5; D gene uncertain. V was clipped by 3 bases and J by 1 base, with 9 bases between them. Germline V gives CDR1 LGHDT, CDR2 YNNKEL (reference sequence). This CDR3 has 14 residues.

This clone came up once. The CDR3 is CASSPAGRNEKLFF. CDR3 DNA: TGTGCCAGCAGCCCCGCCGGGCGTAATGAAAAACTGTTTTTT. V and J are TRBV3-1 (or the pseudogene TRBV3-2) and TRBJ1-4, with D unclear. CDR1 and CDR2 (germline): LGHDT, YNNKEL (reference sequence). The CDR3 is made up of 14 amino acids. Trimming removed 4 bases at V and 4 bases at J, with 10 bases between.

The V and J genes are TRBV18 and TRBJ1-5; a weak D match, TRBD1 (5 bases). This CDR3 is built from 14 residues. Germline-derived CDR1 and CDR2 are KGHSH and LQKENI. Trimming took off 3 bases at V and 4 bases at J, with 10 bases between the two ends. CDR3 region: CASSPASGNQPQHF. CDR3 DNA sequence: TGTGCCAGCTCACCCGCTTCAGGGAATCAGCCCCAGCATTTT.

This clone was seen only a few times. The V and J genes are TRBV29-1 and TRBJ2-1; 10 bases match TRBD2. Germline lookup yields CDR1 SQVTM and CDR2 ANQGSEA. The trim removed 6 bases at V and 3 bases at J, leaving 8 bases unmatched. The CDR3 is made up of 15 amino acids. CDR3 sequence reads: CSVYALAGDYNEQFF. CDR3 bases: TGCAGCGTCTACGCTCTAGCGGGAGACTACAATGAGCAGTTCTTC.

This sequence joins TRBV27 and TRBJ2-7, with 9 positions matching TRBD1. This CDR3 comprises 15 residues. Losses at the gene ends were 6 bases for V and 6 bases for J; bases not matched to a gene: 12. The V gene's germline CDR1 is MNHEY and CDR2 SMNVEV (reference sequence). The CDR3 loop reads CASSPRDRVGVEQYF. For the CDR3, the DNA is TGTGCCAGCAGCCCCCGGGACAGGGTGGGTGTCGAGCAGTACTTC.

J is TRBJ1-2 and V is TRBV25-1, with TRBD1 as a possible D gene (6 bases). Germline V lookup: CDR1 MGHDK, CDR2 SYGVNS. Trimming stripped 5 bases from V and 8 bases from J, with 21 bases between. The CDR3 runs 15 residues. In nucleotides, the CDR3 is TGTGCCAGCAGTCCGGACCGAGGGGGAGGGAGAGGCTACACCTTC. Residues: CASSPDRGGGRGYTF.

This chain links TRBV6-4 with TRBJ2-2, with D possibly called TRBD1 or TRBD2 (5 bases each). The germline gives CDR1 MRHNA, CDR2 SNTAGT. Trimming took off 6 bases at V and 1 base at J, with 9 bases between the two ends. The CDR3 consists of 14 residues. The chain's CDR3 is CASSGAGNTGELFF. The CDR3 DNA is TGTGCCAGCAGCGGGGCCGGGAACACCGGGGAGCTGTTTTTT.

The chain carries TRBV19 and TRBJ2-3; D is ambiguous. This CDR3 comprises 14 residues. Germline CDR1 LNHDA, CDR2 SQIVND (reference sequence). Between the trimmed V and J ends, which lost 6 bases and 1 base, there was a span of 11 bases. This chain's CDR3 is CASSETWGTDTQYF. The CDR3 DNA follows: TGTGCCAGTAGCGAGACGTGGGGCACAGATACGCAGTATTTT.

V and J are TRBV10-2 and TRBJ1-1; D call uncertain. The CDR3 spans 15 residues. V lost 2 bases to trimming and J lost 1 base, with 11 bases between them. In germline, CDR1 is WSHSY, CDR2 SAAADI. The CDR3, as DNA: TGCGCCAGCAGTGAGGGCCGGCATAGGAACACTGAAGCTTTCTTT. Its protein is CASSEGRHRNTEAFF.

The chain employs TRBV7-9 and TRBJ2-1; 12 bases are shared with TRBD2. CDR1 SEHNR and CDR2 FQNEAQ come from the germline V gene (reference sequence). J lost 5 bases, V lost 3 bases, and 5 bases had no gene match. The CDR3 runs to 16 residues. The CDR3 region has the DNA TGTGCCAGCAGCTTCCGACTAGCGGGAGCACACAATGAGCAGTTCTTC. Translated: CASSFRLAGAHNEQFF.

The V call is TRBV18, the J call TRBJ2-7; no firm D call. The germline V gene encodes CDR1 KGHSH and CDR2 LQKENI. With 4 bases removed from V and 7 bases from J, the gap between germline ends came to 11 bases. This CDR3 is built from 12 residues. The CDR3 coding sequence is TGTGCCAGCTCACTAGACATCATTGAGCAGTACTTC. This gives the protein CASSLDIIEQYF.

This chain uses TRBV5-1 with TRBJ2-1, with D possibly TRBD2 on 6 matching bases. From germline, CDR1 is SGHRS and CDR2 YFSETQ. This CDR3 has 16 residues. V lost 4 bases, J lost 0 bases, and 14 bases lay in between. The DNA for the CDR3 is TGCGCCAGCAGCCCAACGGCGGGGAGCTCCTACAATGAGCAGTTCTTC. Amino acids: CASSPTAGSSYNEQFF.

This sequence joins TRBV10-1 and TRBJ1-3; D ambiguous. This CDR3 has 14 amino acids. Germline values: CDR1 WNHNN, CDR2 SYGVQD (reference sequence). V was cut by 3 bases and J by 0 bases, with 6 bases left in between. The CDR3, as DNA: TGCGCCAGCAGTGACCAGGTCTCTGGAAACACCATATATTTT. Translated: CASSDQVSGNTIYF.